These 30 T cell receptor beta chains were all obtained from the same sample, sequenced in a study of spatial heterogeneity in lung cancer. Broader study findings: Tumoral mutation counts were tracked by counts of expanded intratumoral alpha and beta TCRs.

A single record per CDR3 protein comes from TCRdb applying MiXCR to the 5' RACE reads. The sample holds under 7,500 distinct CDR3 sequences, 13% to 15% seen once. Time point: sample taken at primary tumor resection. Their antigens are not known. Material: lung tumor tissue, obtained at surgery. Receptor source: a female donor with early-stage non-small cell lung cancer.

This chain connects TRBV7-3 to TRBJ1-5; D unclear. Deletions cut 5 bases from V and 6 bases from J, with 11 bases between. The CDR3 totals 13 residues. Germline CDR1 SGHTA, CDR2 FQGTGA. CDR3 region: CASSATEGQPQHF. The CDR3 DNA is TGTGCCAGCAGCGCTACCGAGGGTCAGCCCCAGCATTTT.

This clonotype was recorded many times. CDR3 bases: TGCGCCAGCAGCCAAGGTGCCGGACTTCTTTGGGGCAAGGAGCAGTTCTTC. Amino acids: CASSQGAGLLWGKEQFF. This chain links TRBV4-1 with TRBJ2-1; D is perhaps TRBD1 or TRBD2 (5 bases each). Looked up from germline, CDR1 is MGHRA and CDR2 is YSYEKL. The V gene lost 1 base and the J gene lost 10 bases, with 23 bases spanning the gap. CDR3 length equals 17 residues.

The table lists this clonotype with many counts. The rearrangement joins TRBV2 to TRBJ1-5, with D hard to call. Germline CDR1 is SNHLY and CDR2 is FYNNEI. With 5 bases removed from V and 4 bases from J, the gap between germline ends came to 6 bases. There are 12 residues in the CDR3. Written as DNA, the CDR3 is TGTGCCAGCAGTCCAGAAAATCAGCCCCAGCATTTT. This gives the protein CASSPENQPQHF.

This clonotype has a count of ten or more. The chain couples TRBV30 to TRBJ1-5; D might be TRBD1 (6 bases). V dropped 3 bases and J dropped 7 bases, with 13 bases sitting between them. CDR3 length equals 13 residues. Looked up from germline, CDR1 is GTSNPN and CDR2 is SVGIG (reference sequence). The CDR3 nucleotides read TGTGCCTGGAGCCCCAGGGGATACCAGCCCCAGCATTTT. Amino acid sequence: CAWSPRGYQPQHF.

This clonotype was picked up one time. This chain connects TRBV28 to TRBJ2-2; tentatively, D is TRBD2 (5 bases). From germline, CDR1 is MDHEN and CDR2 SYDVKM. Trimming removed 5 bases at V and 6 bases at J, with 19 bases between. This CDR3 has 16 residues. The CDR3 nucleotides read TGTGCCAGCAGTCCGGCCGGGATAAGGGTCCCCGGGGAGCTGTTTTTT. Residues: CASSPAGIRVPGELFF.

The J gene is TRBJ1-5, the V gene TRBV12-3 or TRBV12-4, with TRBD1 as a possible D gene (5 bases). Trimming took 10 bases from V and 2 from J, leaving 15 bases between them. This CDR3 is built from 14 residues. The CDR3 protein is CATVQGSGNQPQHF. CDR3 nucleotides: TGTGCCACGGTCCAGGGAAGTGGCAATCAGCCCCAGCATTTT.

This clonotype was counted many times. This CDR3 reads CSARDRRGPDTDTQYF. For the CDR3, the DNA is TGCAGTGCTAGAGATCGAAGGGGGCCGGACACAGATACGCAGTATTTT. The rearrangement joins TRBV20-1 to TRBJ2-3; TRBD1 aligns across 7 bases. V gave up 0 bases and J gave up 2 bases; unmatched junction bases: 8. The CDR3 has 16 residues. The germline V gene has CDR1 DFQATT and CDR2 SNEGSKA (reference sequence).

This clonotype came up many times. V and J are TRBV5-1 and TRBJ2-2, with TRBD2 matching over 7 bases. The trim removed 4 bases at V and 4 bases at J, leaving 7 bases unmatched. In germline, CDR1 is SGHRS, CDR2 YFSETQ. The CDR3 totals 15 residues. In DNA form, the CDR3 reads TGCGCCAGCAGCCACTCGGGGGGTGGCACCGGGGAGCTGTTTTTT. This sequence encodes CASSHSGGGTGELFF.

This clonotype is labeled as large. The gene calls are TRBV20-1 and TRBJ2-3; maybe TRBD1 (6 bases). V was trimmed by 0 bases and J by 4 bases, leaving 17 bases between them. From germline, CDR1 is DFQATT and CDR2 SNEGSKA (reference sequence). CDR3 length: 16 residues. The CDR3 loop is CSARDSGRGPSDTQYF. CDR3 DNA: TGCAGTGCTAGAGATTCGGGCAGGGGACCGTCAGATACGCAGTATTTT.

This clonotype is medium-sized in the sample. V and J are TRBV6-5 and TRBJ2-2; 8 bases agree with TRBD1. The CDR3 consists of 13 residues. Germline CDR1 is MNHEY and CDR2 is SVGAGI. Trimming cost V 6 bases and J 6 bases; bases outside gene matches: 3. For the CDR3, the DNA is TGTGCCAGCAGGGAGACAGGGGCCGGGGAGCTGTTTTTT. Its translation: CASRETGAGELFF.

The V and J genes are TRBV20-1 and TRBJ1-4; 10 nucleotides agree with TRBD1. V was pared by 3 bases and J by 8 bases, with 9 bases of the junction left unmatched. CDR1 and CDR2 from the germline V gene are DFQATT and SNEGSKA (reference sequence). This CDR3 is built from 15 residues. CDR3 sequence reads: CSARAPGTGAEKLFF. DNA for the CDR3: TGCAGTGCTAGGGCACCCGGGACAGGGGCAGAAAAACTGTTTTTT.

This clonotype has a count of ten or more. The chain uses TRBV7-9 and TRBJ2-4; tentative D call: TRBD2 (5 bases). Trimming removed 5 bases from V and 12 bases from J, with 17 bases in between. This CDR3 spans 13 amino acids. The germline CDR1 and CDR2 sequences are SEHNR and FQNEAQ (reference sequence). CDR3 sequence (DNA): TGTGCCAGCAGCCCATACAGTAAGGAGGATCAGTACTTC. The encoded protein is CASSPYSKEDQYF.

This clonotype showed up many times. The chain is built from TRBV4-1 and TRBJ1-5; TRBD1 is a possible D gene (6 bases). This CDR3 is 16 amino acids long. The V end was cut by 6 bases, the J end by 2 bases, with 17 bases between. Germline V CDR1 and CDR2: MGHRA, YSYEKL. CDR3 DNA: TGCGCCAGCAGGGAGATGGGGGGCTTGGGCAATCAGCCCCAGCATTTT. Its translation is CASREMGGLGNQPQHF.

The rearrangement joins TRBV12-3 or TRBV12-4 to TRBJ1-2; maybe TRBD1 (6 bases). Trimming took 9 bases from V and 4 from J, leaving 15 bases between them. The CDR3 sequence is 13 residues long. In DNA form, the CDR3 reads TGTGCCAGGACCAGAACAGGGTTCTATGGCTACACCTTC. It specifies CARTRTGFYGYTF.

This clonotype was recorded at least ten times. V is TRBV12-3 or TRBV12-4 and J is TRBJ2-7; D perhaps matches TRBD2 (6 bases). The V end lost 3 bases, the J end lost 0 bases, and 12 bases lay between the germline ends. This CDR3 spans 15 amino acids. The CDR3 spells CASSLGGANSYEQYF. CDR3 in DNA: TGTGCCAGCAGTTTGGGCGGGGCGAACTCCTACGAGCAGTACTTC.

By its share, this clonotype is medium-sized. V usage is TRBV5-1 and J usage is TRBJ2-2; 8 nucleotides agree with TRBD1. J was trimmed by 0 bases and V by 7 bases; bases with no gene match: 11. Germline V gene lookup returns CDR1 SGHRS and CDR2 YFSETQ. The CDR3 totals 17 residues. For the CDR3, the DNA is TGCGCCAGCGTGGGGGGTCGGGACAGGACGAACACCGGGGAGCTGTTTTTT. Its translation: CASVGGRDRTNTGELFF.

In its sample, this clonotype was seen many times. CDR3 nucleotide sequence: TGTGCCAGCAGCCCAAGTGGAGGTAATTCACCCCTCCACTTT. Residues: CASSPSGGNSPLHF. This chain connects TRBV9 to TRBJ1-6; D is ambiguous. The CDR3 covers 14 residues. Germline V lookup: CDR1 SGDLS, CDR2 YYNGEE. Trimming pared 4 bases from V and 6 bases from J, leaving 11 bases between.

This clonotype was recorded many times. The chain carries TRBV9 and TRBJ2-3; TRBD1 matches at 7 bases. Germline assignment: CDR1 SGDLS and CDR2 YYNGEE. The CDR3 length is 16 residues. The V and J ends lost 4 bases and 6 bases, in that order; junction bases with no gene match: 14. DNA of the CDR3: TGTGCCAGCAGCACACGACAGGGATTGCGGGTGGATACGCAGTATTTT. Amino acids: CASSTRQGLRVDTQYF.

By share, this clonotype counts as medium-sized. This chain connects TRBV20-1 to TRBJ2-7; TRBD2 agrees at 10 bases. The CDR3 loop spans 17 amino acids. Germline V gives CDR1 DFQATT, CDR2 SNEGSKA (reference sequence). V lost 7 bases, J lost 3 bases, and 18 bases stayed unmatched. Written as DNA, the CDR3 is TGCAGTGTAAGCGAACTAGCGGGGACCCCCGATAACTACGAGCAGTACTTC. Protein product: CSVSELAGTPDNYEQYF.

This clonotype came up a few times. This rearrangement joins TRBV7-3 to TRBJ2-3, with D possibly being TRBD2 (6 bases). Per the germline V gene, CDR1 is SGHTA and CDR2 is FQGTGA. The CDR3 consists of 14 residues. The V end lost 0 bases, the J end lost 3 bases, and 7 bases lay between the germline ends. CDR3 DNA: TGTGCCAGCAGCTTAACCCGGGGGACAGATACGCAGTATTTT. It yields the protein CASSLTRGTDTQYF.

This clonotype qualifies as medium-sized (0.01 to 0.1%). The rearrangement uses TRBV9 and TRBJ2-1; 10 bases are shared with TRBD2. The CDR3 contains 16 residues. From germline, CDR1 is SGDLS and CDR2 YYNGEE. V was clipped by 4 bases and J by 5 bases; unmatched bases: 9. The CDR3 nucleotides read TGTGCCAGCAGCCCACTCAGGACTAGCGGAAACAATGAGCAGTTCTTC. Protein product: CASSPLRTSGNNEQFF.

V and J are TRBV6-5 and TRBJ2-1; TRBD2 agrees at 11 bases. V lost 5 bases and J lost 4; bases outside the gene matches: 1. Germline V CDR1 and CDR2: MNHEY, SVGAGI. The CDR3 is 14 residues long. CDR3 residues: CASSRLAGYNEQFF. CDR3 nucleotide sequence: TGTGCCAGCAGTCGACTAGCGGGATACAATGAGCAGTTCTTC.

The V and J genes are TRBV6-5 and TRBJ2-7; possible D gene TRBD1, 6 bases. The germline V gene encodes CDR1 MNHEY and CDR2 SVGAGI. The CDR3 has 14 residues. The V and J ends lost 5 bases and 2 bases respectively, with 13 bases between them. This chain's CDR3 is CASSPGTHTYEQYF. In nucleotides, the CDR3 is TGTGCCAGCAGTCCCGGGACACATACCTACGAGCAGTACTTC.

This clonotype showed up many times. The chain links TRBV6-6 to TRBJ2-7, with TRBD1 identical over 8 bases. Germline V CDR1 and CDR2: MNHNY, SVGAGI (reference sequence). The V gene end was trimmed by 10 bases and the J gene end by 6 bases; junction bases not matched to a gene: 8. The CDR3 has 12 residues. In DNA, the CDR3 is TGTGCCACAAGGACAGGGTTGGGCGAGCAGTACTTC. Translation gives CATRTGLGEQYF.

By frequency in the sample, this clonotype is medium-sized. The chain has TRBV4-1 and TRBJ2-7, with 8 nucleotides matching TRBD1. The ends lost 1 base at V and 5 bases at J; junction bases unmatched: 13. The V gene's germline CDR1 is MGHRA and CDR2 YSYEKL. This CDR3 comprises 17 residues. The DNA for the CDR3 is TGCGCCAGCAGCCAAGGTACCTATCGGACAGGGAAAAACGAGCAGTACTTC. Translation: CASSQGTYRTGKNEQYF.

The gene calls are TRBV7-9 and TRBJ2-3; 12 bases are a match to TRBD2. Germline CDR1 and CDR2: SEHNR and FQNEAQ (reference sequence). Germline trimming cut 5 bases from V and 2 bases from J; bases unmatched to any gene: 8. The CDR3 is 17 residues long. CDR3 sequence reads: CASSPRWTSGVTDTQYF. The CDR3 DNA follows: TGTGCCAGCAGCCCGAGGTGGACTAGCGGGGTCACAGATACGCAGTATTTT.

This clonotype is medium-sized by share. CDR3 amino acids: CASSWRSHSGNTIYF. The CDR3, as DNA: TGTGCCAGCAGTTGGAGGTCCCACTCTGGAAACACCATATATTTT. The J gene is TRBJ1-3, the V gene TRBV12-3 or TRBV12-4; no definite D call. The CDR3 extends over 15 amino acids. Between the trimmed V and J ends, which lost 4 bases and 0 bases, there was a span of 10 bases.

The V call is TRBV5-1, the J call TRBJ2-2; D remains unclear. Deletions cut 1 base from V and 0 bases from J, with 10 bases between. The germline V gene encodes CDR1 SGHRS and CDR2 YFSETQ. The CDR3 sequence is 16 residues long. CDR3 bases: TGCGCCAGCAGCTTGCCCGGAGCCGCGAACACCGGGGAGCTGTTTTTT. Its protein product is CASSLPGAANTGELFF.

Judged by abundance, this clonotype is medium-sized (0.01 to 0.1%). V usage is TRBV5-4 and J usage is TRBJ2-2; D gene uncertain. Trimming shortened V by 3 bases and J by 3 bases, and 9 bases separated the two germline ends. Looked up from germline, CDR1 is SGHNT and CDR2 is YYREEE (reference sequence). The length of the CDR3 is 14 residues. The CDR3 reads CASSWGPDTGELFF. The CDR3 region has the DNA TGTGCCAGCAGCTGGGGTCCCGACACCGGGGAGCTGTTTTTT.

The chain couples TRBV5-5 to TRBJ1-4; D is unclear. Trimming pared 0 bases from V and 5 bases from J, leaving 8 bases between. This CDR3 has 14 amino acids. Germline-derived CDR1 and CDR2 are SGHKS and YYEKEE (reference sequence). The CDR3 nucleotides read TGTGCCAGCAGCTTGGCCAGGCCCAATGAAAAACTGTTTTTT. It is translated as CASSLARPNEKLFF.